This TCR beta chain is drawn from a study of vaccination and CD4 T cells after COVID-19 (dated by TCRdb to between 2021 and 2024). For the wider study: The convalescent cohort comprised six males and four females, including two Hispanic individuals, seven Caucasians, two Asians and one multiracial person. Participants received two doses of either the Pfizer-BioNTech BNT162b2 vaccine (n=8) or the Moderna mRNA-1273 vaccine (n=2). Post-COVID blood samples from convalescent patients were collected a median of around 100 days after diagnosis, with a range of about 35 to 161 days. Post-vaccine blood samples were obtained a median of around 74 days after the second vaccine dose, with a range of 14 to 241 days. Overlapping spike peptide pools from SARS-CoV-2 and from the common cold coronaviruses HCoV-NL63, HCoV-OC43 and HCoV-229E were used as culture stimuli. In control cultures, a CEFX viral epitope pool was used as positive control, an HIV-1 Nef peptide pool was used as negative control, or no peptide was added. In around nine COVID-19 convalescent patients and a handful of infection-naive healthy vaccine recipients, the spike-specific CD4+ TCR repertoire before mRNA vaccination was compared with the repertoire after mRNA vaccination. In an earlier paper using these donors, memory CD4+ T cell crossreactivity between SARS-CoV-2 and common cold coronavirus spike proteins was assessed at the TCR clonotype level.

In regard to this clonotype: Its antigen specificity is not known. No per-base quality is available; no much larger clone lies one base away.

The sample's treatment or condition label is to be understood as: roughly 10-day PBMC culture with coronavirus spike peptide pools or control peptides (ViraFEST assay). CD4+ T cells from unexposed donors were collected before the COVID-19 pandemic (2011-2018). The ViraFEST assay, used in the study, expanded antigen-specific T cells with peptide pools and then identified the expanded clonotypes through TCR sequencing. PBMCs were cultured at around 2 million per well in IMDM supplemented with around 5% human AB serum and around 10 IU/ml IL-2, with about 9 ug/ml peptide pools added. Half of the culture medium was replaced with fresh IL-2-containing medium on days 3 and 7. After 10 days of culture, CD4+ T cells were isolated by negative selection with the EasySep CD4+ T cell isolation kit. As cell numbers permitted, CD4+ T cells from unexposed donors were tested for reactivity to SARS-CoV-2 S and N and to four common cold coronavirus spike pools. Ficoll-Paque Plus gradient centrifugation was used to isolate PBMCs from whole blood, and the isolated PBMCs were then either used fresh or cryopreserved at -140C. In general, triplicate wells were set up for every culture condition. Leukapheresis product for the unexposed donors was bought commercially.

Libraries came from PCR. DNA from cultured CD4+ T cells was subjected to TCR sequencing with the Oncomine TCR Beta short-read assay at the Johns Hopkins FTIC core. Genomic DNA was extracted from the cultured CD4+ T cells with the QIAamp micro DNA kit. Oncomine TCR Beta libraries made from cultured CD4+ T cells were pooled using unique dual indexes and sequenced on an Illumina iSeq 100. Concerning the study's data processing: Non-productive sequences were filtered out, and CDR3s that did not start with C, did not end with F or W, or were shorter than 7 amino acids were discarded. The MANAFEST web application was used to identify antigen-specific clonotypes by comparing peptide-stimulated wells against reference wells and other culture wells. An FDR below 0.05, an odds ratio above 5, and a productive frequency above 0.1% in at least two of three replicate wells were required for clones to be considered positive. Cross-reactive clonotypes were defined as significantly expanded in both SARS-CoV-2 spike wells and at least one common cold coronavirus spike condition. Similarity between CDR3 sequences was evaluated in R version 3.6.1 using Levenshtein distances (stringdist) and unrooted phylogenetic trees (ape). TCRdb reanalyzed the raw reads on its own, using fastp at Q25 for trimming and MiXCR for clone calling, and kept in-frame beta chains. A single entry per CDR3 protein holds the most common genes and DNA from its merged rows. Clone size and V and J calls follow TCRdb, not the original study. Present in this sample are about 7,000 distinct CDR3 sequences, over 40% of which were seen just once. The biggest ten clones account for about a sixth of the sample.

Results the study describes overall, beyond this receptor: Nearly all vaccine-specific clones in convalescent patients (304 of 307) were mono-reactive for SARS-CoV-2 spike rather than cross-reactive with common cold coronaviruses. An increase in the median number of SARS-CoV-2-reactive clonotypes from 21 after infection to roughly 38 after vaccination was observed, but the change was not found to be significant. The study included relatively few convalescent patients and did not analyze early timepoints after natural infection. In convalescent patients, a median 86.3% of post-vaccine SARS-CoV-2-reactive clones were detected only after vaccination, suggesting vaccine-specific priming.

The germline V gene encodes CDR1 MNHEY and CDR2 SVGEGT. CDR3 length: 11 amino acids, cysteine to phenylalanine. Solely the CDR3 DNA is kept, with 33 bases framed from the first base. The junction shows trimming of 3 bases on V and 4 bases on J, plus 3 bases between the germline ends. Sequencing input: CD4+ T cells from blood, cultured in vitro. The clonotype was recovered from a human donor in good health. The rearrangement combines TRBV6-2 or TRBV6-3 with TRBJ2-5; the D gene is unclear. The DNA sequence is TGTGCCAGCAGTTATGGAGAGACCCAGTACTTC. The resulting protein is CASSYGETQYF.